This T cell receptor beta chain was profiled in a study of T cell responses to AZD1222 COVID-19 vaccine. Turning to the study itself: Some second doses came at about 4 weeks and others at about 12 weeks; these were pooled.

Libraries were prepared by immunoSEQ multiplex PCR; TCRdb keeps only in-frame clonotypes and omits some of them. Seen here are 140,000 to 150,000 clones, about 89% observed once, and the top ten hold around 5%. Trimming left V 7 bases short and J 3 bases short, with 18 bases between. Germline CDR1 and CDR2: SQVTM and ANQGSEA. The CDR3 extends over 15 amino acids. The count of this clone is one. What it recognizes is unknown. The study, taken as a whole, reports: Compared with day 0, the breadth and depth of the Spike-specific TCR repertoire rose significantly after two doses of AZD1222. Variant regions that are unmutated are reportedly the target of nearly half of spike-specific TCRs. Females made up more of the donors, who were largely white British, and clonal diversity may have come out too low.

The V and J genes are TRBV29-1 and TRBJ1-4, with unresolved D. This TCR came from an adult in good health. The source was peripheral blood, collected on day 0 of AZD1222 vaccination. CDR3 sequence (DNA): TGCAGCGCCAAGGCCAGGAATCGGGCTAATGAAAAACTGTTTTTT. It specifies CSAKARNRANEKLFF.